This T cell receptor (beta chain) derives from a study of blood T cell repertoires in COVID-19 (dated by TCRdb to 2020 to 2022). Some background on the complete study: Samples covering the acute and convalescent phases of COVID-19 were provided by collaborators in the United States, Italy and Spain. The prospective study material was composed of cDNA or gDNA derived from T cells, B-cell-depleted T cells, or PBMCs. Deeply sampled blood TCRbeta repertoires from subjects exposed to, actively infected with, or recovered from COVID-19 were included in the dataset. A freely available public database, intended as a resource for researchers studying the immune response to SARS-CoV-2, is where the repertoires were released. The samples were drawn from the first 160 participants of the ongoing ImmuneRACE study and from some 1,300 subjects provided by 6 global collaborators. Nearly every sample came with metadata listing a de-identified subject ID, COVID-19 status, age in years and sex. Where available, HLA class I and class II types were taken from metadata supplied by the sample provider and were not determined by assay-based typing. Overall results and qualifications from the work: The amount of clinical and demographic metadata varied by source and participant and was provided uncurated.

The junction carries 16 bases between V and J, which are trimmed by 5 bases and 4 bases respectively. The germline V gene (reference sequence) yields LNHDA for CDR1 and SQIVND for CDR2. The CDR3 contains 15 residues, cysteine and phenylalanine counted. Only the CDR3 DNA stays, 45 bases, in frame from base 1. Whole blood was collected in K2EDTA tubes by collaborating institutions according to the institutions' own protocols. For TCRbeta analysis, collaborators shipped samples in one of three forms: frozen whole blood, isolated PBMCs, or DNA extracted from either of those sample types. Details on this clone: The clone's antigen remains unknown. One base away there is no much larger clone; base qualities are not given.

The immunoSEQ Assay, a bias-controlled multiplex PCR, was used to amplify TCRbeta CDR3 regions from genomic DNA. In the authors' own workflow: The number of nucleated cells in each sample was estimated from the amplification of reference gene primers within the assay. To quantify the absolute abundance of each unique TCRbeta CDR3 rearrangement, sequence reads were collapsed and filtered. Productive Simpson clonality was computed per sample as the square root of Simpson's diversity index over productive rearrangements. The clones in this table, taken by TCRdb from immuneACCESS, are in-frame only. Not every clone is retained; where verified, under half of the shortfall comes from an unresolved V gene, and the cause of the rest is unknown. That table is the source of V, J and clone size, and D and trimming were worked out from the DNA. This sample has approximately 200,000 clones in its table, and 75% to 90% of those were observed once. The ten most abundant clones make up about 5% of the sample.

The sequence links TRBV19 to TRBJ2-3; 6 matching bases give a weak D call of TRBD1. This TCR derives from a human donor in a cohort sampled during active COVID-19. Sequenced: peripheral blood. The DNA sequence follows: TGTGCCAGTAGTCCCCGGGACATGCGGGCAGATACGCAGTATTTT. It translates as CASSPRDMRADTQYF.